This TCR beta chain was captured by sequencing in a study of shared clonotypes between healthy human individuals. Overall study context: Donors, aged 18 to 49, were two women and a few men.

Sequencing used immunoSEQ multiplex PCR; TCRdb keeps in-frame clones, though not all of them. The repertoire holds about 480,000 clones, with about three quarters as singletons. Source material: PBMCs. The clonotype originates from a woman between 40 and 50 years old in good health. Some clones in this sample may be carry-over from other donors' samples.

The CDR3, as DNA: TGTGCCAGCAGCCCCTCTAGGGGCGCTAACTATGGCTACACCTTC. As protein: CASSPSRGANYGYTF. The J gene is TRBJ1-2, the V gene TRBV7-2; maybe TRBD1 (5 bases). Germline loops: CDR1 SGHTA, CDR2 FQGNSA. This CDR3 is 15 amino acids long. Trimming stripped 5 bases from V and 0 bases from J, with 13 bases between.